This TCR beta chain originates from a study of T cell responses to AZD1222 COVID-19 vaccine. The data were produced by immunoSEQ multiplex PCR, yet TCRdb's version contains in-frame clones alone and is incomplete. The sample consists of some 130,000 clones, roughly 90% of them appearing once. Unmatched junction bases numbered 10, after V lost 4 bases and J lost 4 bases. This CDR3 is built from 15 residues. CDR1 SGHAT and CDR2 FQNNGV come from the germline V gene. Of note for this clone: The antigen remains unidentified.

Notes on the study in general: Regions 160-218 and 743-854 held dominance among vaccine-associated CD4 TCRs, which spanned spike.

This sample comprised peripheral blood, obtained on day 0 of AZD1222 vaccination. This rearrangement joins TRBV11-2 to TRBJ2-7, with TRBD2 matching over 7 bases. This clonotype was obtained from an adult in good health. This CDR3 reads CASSSARLAEYEQYF. CDR3 DNA sequence: TGTGCCAGCAGCTCGGCACGGCTAGCGGAATACGAGCAGTACTTC.